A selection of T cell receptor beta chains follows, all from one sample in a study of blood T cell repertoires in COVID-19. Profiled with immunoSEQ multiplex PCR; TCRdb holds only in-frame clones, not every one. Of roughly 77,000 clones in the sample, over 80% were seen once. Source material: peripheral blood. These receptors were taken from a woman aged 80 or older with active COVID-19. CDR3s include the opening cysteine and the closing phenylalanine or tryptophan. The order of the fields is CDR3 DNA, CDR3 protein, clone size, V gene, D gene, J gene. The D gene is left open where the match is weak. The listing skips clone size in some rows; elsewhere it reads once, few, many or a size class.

cdr3_nt: TGTGCCAGCAGCTTTGGTTCCGATCTAAGCTCCTACGAGCAGTACTTC
cdr3_aa: CASSFGSDLSSYEQYF
clone_size: NA
v_call: TRBV5-4
d_call: NA
j_call: TRBJ2-7

cdr3_nt: TGTGCCACCAGCAGAGGGGCGGGACAGGGGGTCGAGCAGTACTTC
cdr3_aa: CATSRGAGQGVEQYF
clone_size: NA
v_call: TRBV15
d_call: TRBD1
j_call: TRBJ2-7

cdr3_nt: TGTGCCAGCAGCTCGTACGAGCGGGAGAAGGGTACGAATGAGCAGTTCTTC
cdr3_aa: CASSSYEREKGTNEQFF
clone_size: NA
v_call: TRBV7-8
d_call: TRBD2
j_call: TRBJ2-1

cdr3_nt: TGCGCCAGCAGCCAAGACCCCCTGTCTGAGCAGTACTTC
cdr3_aa: CASSQDPLSEQYF
clone_size: NA
v_call: TRBV4-3
d_call: NA
j_call: TRBJ2-7

cdr3_nt: TGTGCCAGCAGCTTACTAGGCACCGGGGAGCTGTTTTTT
cdr3_aa: CASSLLGTGELFF
clone_size: NA
v_call: TRBV6-2/TRBV6-3
d_call: NA
j_call: TRBJ2-2

cdr3_nt: TGCGCCAGCAGCCAGGGGACAGTACAAGGCCACGAGCAGTACTTC
cdr3_aa: CASSQGTVQGHEQYF
clone_size: few
v_call: TRBV5-1
d_call: TRBD1
j_call: TRBJ2-7

cdr3_nt: TGTGCCAGCAGCTTGGACAGGCTGGAGACCCAGTACTTC
cdr3_aa: CASSLDRLETQYF
clone_size: NA
v_call: TRBV7-3
d_call: TRBD1
j_call: TRBJ2-5

cdr3_nt: TGTGCCAGCAGCCATGGGAGCGGGAGAGGGGCCTACGAGCAGTACTTC
cdr3_aa: CASSHGSGRGAYEQYF
clone_size: NA
v_call: TRBV3-1/TRBV3-2
d_call: TRBD2
j_call: TRBJ2-7

cdr3_nt: TGTGCCAGCAGTCCAACCGGGACAGGGGCTGGAAACACCATATATTTT
cdr3_aa: CASSPTGTGAGNTIYF
clone_size: few
v_call: TRBV28
d_call: TRBD1
j_call: TRBJ1-3

cdr3_nt: TGTGCCAGCAGTTTACACCCGGGAAGTACTGGAAACACCATATATTTT
cdr3_aa: CASSLHPGSTGNTIYF
clone_size: NA
v_call: TRBV28
d_call: NA
j_call: TRBJ1-3